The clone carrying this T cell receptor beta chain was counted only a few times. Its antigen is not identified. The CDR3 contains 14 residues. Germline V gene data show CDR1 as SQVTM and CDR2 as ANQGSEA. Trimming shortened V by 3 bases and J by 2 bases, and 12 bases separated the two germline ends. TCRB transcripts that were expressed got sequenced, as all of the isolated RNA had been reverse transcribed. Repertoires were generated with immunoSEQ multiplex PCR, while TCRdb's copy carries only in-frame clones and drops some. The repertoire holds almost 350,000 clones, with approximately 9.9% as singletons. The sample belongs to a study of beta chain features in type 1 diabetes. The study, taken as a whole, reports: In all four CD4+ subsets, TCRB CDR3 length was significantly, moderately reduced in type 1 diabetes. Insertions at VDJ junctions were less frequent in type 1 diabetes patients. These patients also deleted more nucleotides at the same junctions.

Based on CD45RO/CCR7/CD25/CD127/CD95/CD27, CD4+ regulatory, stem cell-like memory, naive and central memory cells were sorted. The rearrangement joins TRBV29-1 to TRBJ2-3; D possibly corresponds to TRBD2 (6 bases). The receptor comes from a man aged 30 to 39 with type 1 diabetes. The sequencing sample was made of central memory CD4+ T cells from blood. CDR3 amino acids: CSVEKDYPTDTQYF. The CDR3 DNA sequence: TGCAGCGTTGAGAAGGACTACCCCACAGATACGCAGTATTTT.